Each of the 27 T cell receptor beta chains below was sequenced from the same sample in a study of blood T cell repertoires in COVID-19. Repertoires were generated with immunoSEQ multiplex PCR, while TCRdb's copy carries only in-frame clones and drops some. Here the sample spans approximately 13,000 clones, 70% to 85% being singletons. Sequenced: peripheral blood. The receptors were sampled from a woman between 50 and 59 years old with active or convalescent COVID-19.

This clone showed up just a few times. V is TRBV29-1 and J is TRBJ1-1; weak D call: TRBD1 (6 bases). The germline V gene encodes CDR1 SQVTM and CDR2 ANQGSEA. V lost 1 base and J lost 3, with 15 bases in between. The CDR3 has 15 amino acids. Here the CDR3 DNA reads TGCAGCGTTGAAGGGGGGCGACGGAGGTACACTGAAGCTTTCTTT. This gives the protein CSVEGGRRRYTEAFF.

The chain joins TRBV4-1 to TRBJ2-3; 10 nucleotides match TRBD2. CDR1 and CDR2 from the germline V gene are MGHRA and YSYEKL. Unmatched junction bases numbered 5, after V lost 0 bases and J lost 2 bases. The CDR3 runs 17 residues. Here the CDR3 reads CASSQESSGRFTDTQYF. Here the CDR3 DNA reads TGCGCCAGCAGCCAAGAGTCTAGCGGGAGATTCACAGATACGCAGTATTTT.

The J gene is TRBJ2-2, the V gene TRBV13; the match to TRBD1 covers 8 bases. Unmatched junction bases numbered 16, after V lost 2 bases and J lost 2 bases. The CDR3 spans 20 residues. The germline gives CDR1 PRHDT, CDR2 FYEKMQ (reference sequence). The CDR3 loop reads CASSLSSKFLDRDNTGELFF. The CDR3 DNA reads TGTGCCAGCAGCTTAAGTTCCAAGTTCTTGGACAGGGATAACACCGGGGAGCTGTTTTTT.

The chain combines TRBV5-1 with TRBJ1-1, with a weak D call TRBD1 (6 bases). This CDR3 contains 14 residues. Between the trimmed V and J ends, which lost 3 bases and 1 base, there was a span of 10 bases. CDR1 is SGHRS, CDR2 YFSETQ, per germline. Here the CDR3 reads CASSWDTENTEAFF. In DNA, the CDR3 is TGCGCCAGCAGCTGGGACACAGAGAACACTGAAGCTTTCTTT.

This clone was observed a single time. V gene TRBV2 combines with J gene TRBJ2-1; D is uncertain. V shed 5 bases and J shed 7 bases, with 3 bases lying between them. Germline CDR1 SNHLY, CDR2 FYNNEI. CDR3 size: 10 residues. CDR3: CASSLNEQFF. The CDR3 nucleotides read TGTGCCAGCAGTCTAAATGAGCAGTTCTTC.

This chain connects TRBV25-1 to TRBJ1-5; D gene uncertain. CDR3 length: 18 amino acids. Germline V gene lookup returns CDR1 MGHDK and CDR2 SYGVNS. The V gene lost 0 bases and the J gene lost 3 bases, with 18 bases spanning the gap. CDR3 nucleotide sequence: TGTGCCAGCAGTGAATATCCACCTTCGGGAGCATACAATCAGCCCCAGCATTTT. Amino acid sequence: CASSEYPPSGAYNQPQHF.

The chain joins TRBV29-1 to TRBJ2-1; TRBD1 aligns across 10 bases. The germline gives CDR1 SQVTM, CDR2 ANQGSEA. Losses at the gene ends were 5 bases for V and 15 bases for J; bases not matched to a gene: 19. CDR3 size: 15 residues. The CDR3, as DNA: TGCAGCGTTCAAGTCCCGGGACAGGGGTCCCTGAGGAGGTTCTTC. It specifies CSVQVPGQGSLRRFF.

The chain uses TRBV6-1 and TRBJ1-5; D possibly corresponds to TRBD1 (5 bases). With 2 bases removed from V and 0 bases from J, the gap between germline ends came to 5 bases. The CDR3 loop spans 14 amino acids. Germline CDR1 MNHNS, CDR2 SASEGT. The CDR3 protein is CASSERGSNQPQHF. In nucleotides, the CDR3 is TGTGCCAGCAGTGAAAGGGGTAGCAATCAGCCCCAGCATTTT.

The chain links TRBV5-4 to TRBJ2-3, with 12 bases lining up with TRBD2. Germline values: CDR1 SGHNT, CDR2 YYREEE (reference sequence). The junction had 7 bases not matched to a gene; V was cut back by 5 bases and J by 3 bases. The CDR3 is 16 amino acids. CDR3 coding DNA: TGTGCCAGCAGTTCTATACTAGCGGGAGGAACAGATACGCAGTATTTT. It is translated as CASSSILAGGTDTQYF.

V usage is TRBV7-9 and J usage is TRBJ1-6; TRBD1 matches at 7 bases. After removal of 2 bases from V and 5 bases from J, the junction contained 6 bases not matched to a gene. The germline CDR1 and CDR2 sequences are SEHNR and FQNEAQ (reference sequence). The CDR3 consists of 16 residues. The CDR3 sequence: CASSLPGGSHNSPLHF. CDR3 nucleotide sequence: TGTGCCAGCAGCTTACCAGGGGGTTCTCATAATTCACCCCTCCACTTT.

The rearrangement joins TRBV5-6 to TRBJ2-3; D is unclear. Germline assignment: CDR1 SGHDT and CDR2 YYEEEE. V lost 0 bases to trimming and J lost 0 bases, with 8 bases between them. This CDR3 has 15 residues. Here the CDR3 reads CASSLAGASTDTQYF. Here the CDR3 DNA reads TGTGCCAGCAGCTTGGCGGGTGCTAGCACAGATACGCAGTATTTT.

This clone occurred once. CDR3 in amino acids: CASVRETQYF. In nucleotides, the CDR3 is TGTGCCAGCGTTCGGGAGACCCAGTACTTC. The rearrangement joins TRBV2 to TRBJ2-5; D call uncertain. The CDR3 has 10 amino acids. V lost 8 bases and J 5 bases, leaving 6 bases between the germline ends. The germline gives CDR1 SNHLY, CDR2 FYNNEI.

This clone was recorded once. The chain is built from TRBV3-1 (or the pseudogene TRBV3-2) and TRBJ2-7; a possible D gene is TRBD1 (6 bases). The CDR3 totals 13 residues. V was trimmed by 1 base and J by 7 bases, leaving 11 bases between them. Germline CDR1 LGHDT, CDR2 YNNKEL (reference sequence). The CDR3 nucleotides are TGTGCCAGCAGCCAAGTGGGGGCGGGTGAGCAGTACTTC. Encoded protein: CASSQVGAGEQYF.

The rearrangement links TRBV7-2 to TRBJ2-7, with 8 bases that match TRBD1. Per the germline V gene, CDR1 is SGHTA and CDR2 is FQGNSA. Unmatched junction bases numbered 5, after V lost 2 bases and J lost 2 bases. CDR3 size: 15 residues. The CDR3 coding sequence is TGTGCCAGCAGCTTATCGGGACAGGAGACCTACGAGCAGTACTTC. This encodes CASSLSGQETYEQYF.

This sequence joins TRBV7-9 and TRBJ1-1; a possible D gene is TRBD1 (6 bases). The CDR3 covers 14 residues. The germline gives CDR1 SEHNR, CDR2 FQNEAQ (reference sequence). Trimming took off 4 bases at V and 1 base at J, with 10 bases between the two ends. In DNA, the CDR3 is TGTGCCAGCAGCTCCGGGACACAGAACACTGAAGCTTTCTTT. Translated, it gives CASSSGTQNTEAFF.

CDR3 residues: CASSLLGGGDTEAFF. In nucleotides, the CDR3 is TGCGCCAGCAGCTTGCTTGGAGGGGGGGACACTGAAGCTTTCTTT. J is TRBJ1-1 and V is TRBV5-1, with TRBD1 as a possible D gene (6 bases). CDR1 and CDR2 from the germline V gene are SGHRS and YFSETQ. CDR3 length: 15 residues. Between the trimmed V and J ends, which lost 1 base and 3 bases, there was a span of 13 bases.

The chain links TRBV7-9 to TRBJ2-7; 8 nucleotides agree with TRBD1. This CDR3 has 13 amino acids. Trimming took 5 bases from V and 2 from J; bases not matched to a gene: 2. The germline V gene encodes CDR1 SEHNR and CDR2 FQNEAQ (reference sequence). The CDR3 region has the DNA TGTGCCAGCAGCGACAGGGGCCCCTACGAGCAGTACTTC. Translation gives CASSDRGPYEQYF.

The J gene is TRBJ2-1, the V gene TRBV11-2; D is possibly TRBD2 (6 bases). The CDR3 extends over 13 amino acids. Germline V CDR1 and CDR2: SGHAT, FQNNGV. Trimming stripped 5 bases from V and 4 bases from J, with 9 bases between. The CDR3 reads CASSQAGYNEQFF. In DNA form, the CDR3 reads TGTGCCAGCAGCCAGGCGGGATACAATGAGCAGTTCTTC.

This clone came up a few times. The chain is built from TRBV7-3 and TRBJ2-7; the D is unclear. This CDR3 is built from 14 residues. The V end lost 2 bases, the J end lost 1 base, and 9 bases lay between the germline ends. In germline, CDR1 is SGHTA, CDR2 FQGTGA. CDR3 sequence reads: CASSLFAGSYEQYF. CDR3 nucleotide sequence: TGTGCCAGCAGCTTATTTGCCGGGTCCTACGAGCAGTACTTC.

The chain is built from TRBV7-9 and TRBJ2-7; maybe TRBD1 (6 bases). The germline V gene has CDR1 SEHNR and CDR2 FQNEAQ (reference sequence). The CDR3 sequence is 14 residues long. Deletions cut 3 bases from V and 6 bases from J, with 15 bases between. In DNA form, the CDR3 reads TGTGCCAGCAGCTTCAGGGGTACGGTGAGCGAGCAGTACTTC. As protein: CASSFRGTVSEQYF.

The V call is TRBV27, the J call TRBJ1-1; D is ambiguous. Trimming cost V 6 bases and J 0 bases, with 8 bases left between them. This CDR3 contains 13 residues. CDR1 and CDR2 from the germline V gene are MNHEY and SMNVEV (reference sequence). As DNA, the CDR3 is TGTGCCAGCAGCTTTTACATGAACACTGAAGCTTTCTTT. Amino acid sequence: CASSFYMNTEAFF.

DNA of the CDR3: TGTGCCAGCAGGTTAACCGGGACAGGGTCTCCCGGGGAGCTGTTTTTT. Its protein product is CASRLTGTGSPGELFF. J is TRBJ2-2 and V is TRBV11-1; 9 bases align to TRBD1. Germline-derived CDR1 and CDR2 are SGHAT and FQDESV (reference sequence). The CDR3 loop spans 16 amino acids. V lost 6 bases to trimming and J lost 6 bases; unmatched junction nucleotides: 11.

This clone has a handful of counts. CDR3 sequence reads: CASSHQRHVDTQYF. In nucleotides, the CDR3 is TGTGCCAGCAGCCATCAACGACACGTCGATACGCAGTATTTT. The rearrangement joins TRBV14 to TRBJ2-3; unclear D gene. Germline V CDR1 and CDR2: SGHDN, FVKESK. CDR3 length equals 14 residues. Trimming left V 3 bases short and J 6 bases short, with 13 bases between.

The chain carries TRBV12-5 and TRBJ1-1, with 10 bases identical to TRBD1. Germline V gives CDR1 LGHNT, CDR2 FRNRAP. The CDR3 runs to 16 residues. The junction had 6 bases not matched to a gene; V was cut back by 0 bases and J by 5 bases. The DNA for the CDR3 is TGTGCTAGTGGTTTGGTCCTGGACAGGGGGTGGACTGAAGCTTTCTTT. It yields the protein CASGLVLDRGWTEAFF.

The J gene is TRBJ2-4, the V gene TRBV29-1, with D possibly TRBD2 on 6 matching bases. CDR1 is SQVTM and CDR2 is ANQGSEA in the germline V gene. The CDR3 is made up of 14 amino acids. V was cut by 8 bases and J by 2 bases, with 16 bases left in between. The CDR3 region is CSFIRDSTKNIQYF. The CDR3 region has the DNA TGCAGCTTCATCCGGGACTCTACCAAAAACATTCAGTACTTC.

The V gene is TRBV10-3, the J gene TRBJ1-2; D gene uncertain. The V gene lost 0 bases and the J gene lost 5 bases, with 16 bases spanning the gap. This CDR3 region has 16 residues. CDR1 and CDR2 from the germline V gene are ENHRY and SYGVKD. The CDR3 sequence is CAISESWWARDYGYTF. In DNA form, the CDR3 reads TGTGCCATCAGTGAGTCATGGTGGGCGCGGGATTATGGCTACACCTTC.

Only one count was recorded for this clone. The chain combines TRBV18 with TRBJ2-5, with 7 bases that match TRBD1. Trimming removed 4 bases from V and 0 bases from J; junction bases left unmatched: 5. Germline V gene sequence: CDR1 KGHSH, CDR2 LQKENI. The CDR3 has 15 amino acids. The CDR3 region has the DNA TGTGCCAGCTCACTTCTAGGACAGGACCAAGAGACCCAGTACTTC. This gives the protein CASSLLGQDQETQYF.